Listed below are T cell receptor beta chains from one sample, sequenced in a study of blood T cell repertoires in COVID-19. Libraries were prepared by immunoSEQ multiplex PCR; TCRdb keeps only in-frame clonotypes and omits some of them. Of 90,000 to 110,000 clones in the sample, about 76% were seen once. Source material: peripheral blood. Source of these receptors: a woman aged 70-85 years with acute or convalescent COVID-19. Each CDR3 is given with its conserved first and last residue.

CDR3aa,j_gene,v_gene
CASSYRGLWNEQFF,TRBJ2-1,TRBV7-2
CASSSPNWDRGTYEQYF,TRBJ2-7,TRBV28
CASSPNTGGGGTETQYF,TRBJ2-5,TRBV11-3
CASRRDTGNNEKLFF,TRBJ1-4,TRBV2
CASSEQGGNYGYTF,TRBJ1-2,TRBV2
CASSLAPHRVGYTF,TRBJ1-2,TRBV27
CASSMPGVAKNIQYF,TRBJ2-4,TRBV19
CASSSDREPSPLHF,TRBJ1-6,TRBV7-9
CASSFGENYEQYF,TRBJ2-7,TRBV12-3/TRBV12-4
CAISGAGKNQPQHF,TRBJ1-5,TRBV10-3
CASSVEGGSSGEKLFF,TRBJ1-4,TRBV9
CASSYGQGQGQPPHF,TRBJ1-5,TRBV28
CSVRSGTSDTQYF,TRBJ2-3,TRBV29-1
CASSQSTGVGYTF,TRBJ1-2,TRBV3-1/TRBV3-2
CASSRGVGRTEAFF,TRBJ1-1,TRBV28
CASSPVGAGNTIYF,TRBJ1-3,TRBV5-6
CASSQTSGSYNEQFF,TRBJ2-1,TRBV3-1/TRBV3-2
CASSEVRGTEAFF,TRBJ1-1,TRBV6-1
CASSLYFWDRDGRSYEQYF,TRBJ2-7,TRBV11-2
CASSPPGTGYNEQFF,TRBJ2-1,TRBV28
CASSLPGLEAFF,TRBJ1-1,TRBV5-6
CASSLYGSDSPLHF,TRBJ1-6,TRBV5-6
CASRRDRGGYNEQFF,TRBJ2-1,TRBV7-2
CASSRGQNTGELFF,TRBJ2-2,TRBV18
CATSDLRGGTGAPPLHF,TRBJ1-6,TRBV24-1
CASSVSSYEQYF,TRBJ2-7,TRBV5-1
CASRPTATMAKQTF,TRBJ1-2,TRBV7-9
CASSQDRGLGVYNEQFF,TRBJ2-1,TRBV5-1
CAWDPGQGAGQPQHF,TRBJ1-5,TRBV30
CASSYGTGELFF,TRBJ2-2,TRBV19
CASILLGARYTEAFF,TRBJ1-1,TRBV6-5
CASSPTGGTAGELFF,TRBJ2-2,TRBV7-9
CAGRTGEGYTF,TRBJ1-2,TRBV19
CASSILTGGTGELFF,TRBJ2-2,TRBV19
CASSLRENYGYTF,TRBJ1-2,TRBV27
CASSLGRAGDTQYF,TRBJ2-3,TRBV11-2
CASSTTGTKTGELFF,TRBJ2-2,TRBV19
CASSGRGEYTGELFF,TRBJ2-2,TRBV9
CASSPRETKNIQYF,TRBJ2-4,TRBV6-5
CASSHGTSSGF,TRBJ2-7,TRBV14
CASIHRGINDEQFF,TRBJ2-1,TRBV7-9
CAMRATGTSDEQFF,TRBJ2-1,TRBV10-3
CASSSRGDTEAFF,TRBJ1-1,TRBV5-4
CSAKQVEQYF,TRBJ2-7,TRBV20-1
CASILNLFSDKQFF,TRBJ2-1,TRBV11-2
CASSFLSGTDTQYF,TRBJ2-3,TRBV28
CAWRTQGHYGYTF,TRBJ1-2,TRBV30
CASSVASGGLSSYEQYF,TRBJ2-7,TRBV9
CASSPGQGNEKLFF,TRBJ1-4,TRBV7-9
CASSFTDNEKLFF,TRBJ1-4,TRBV28
CASSTGQGVAEAFF,TRBJ1-1,TRBV5-1
CASLLLGQREGGYTF,TRBJ1-2,TRBV5-4
CASSPGTARGNTIYF,TRBJ1-3,TRBV5-1
CAISESGTLGYGYTF,TRBJ1-2,TRBV10-3